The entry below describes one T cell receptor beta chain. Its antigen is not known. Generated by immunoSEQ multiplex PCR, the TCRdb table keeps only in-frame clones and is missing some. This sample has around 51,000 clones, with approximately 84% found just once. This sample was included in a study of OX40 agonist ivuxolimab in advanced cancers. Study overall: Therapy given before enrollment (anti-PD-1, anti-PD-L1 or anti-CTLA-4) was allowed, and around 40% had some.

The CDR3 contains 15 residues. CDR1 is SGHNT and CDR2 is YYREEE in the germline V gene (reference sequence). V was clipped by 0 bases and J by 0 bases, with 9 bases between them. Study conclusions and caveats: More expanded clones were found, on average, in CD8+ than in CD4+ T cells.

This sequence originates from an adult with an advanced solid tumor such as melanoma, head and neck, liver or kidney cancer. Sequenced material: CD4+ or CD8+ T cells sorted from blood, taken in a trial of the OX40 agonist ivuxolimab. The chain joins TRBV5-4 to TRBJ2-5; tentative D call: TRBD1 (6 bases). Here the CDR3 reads CASSLGAGDQETQYF. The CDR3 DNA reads TGTGCCAGCAGCTTGGGGGCAGGGGACCAAGAGACCCAGTACTTC.